This entry lists 24 T cell receptor beta chains sequenced from one sample in a study of T-cell memory formation after mild COVID-19. MiXCR was run by TCRdb on the 5' RACE reads, yielding one entry per CDR3 protein. The sample has about half a million distinct CDR3 sequences; over 15% are singletons. Sequencing used PBMCs or a T cell subset sorted from them (not recorded which). These receptors originate from an adult woman who had mild COVID-19 (a few samples of this study predate the infection). Cell type and time point are not known.

This clonotype occurred a few times. The chain joins TRBV7-8 to TRBJ2-3, with 8 positions matching TRBD2. The CDR3 runs 16 residues. Germline CDR1 SGHVS, CDR2 FQNEAQ. With 2 bases clipped from V and 1 base from J, the junction kept 5 bases outside the gene matches. CDR3 in DNA: TGTGCCAGCAGCTTAATTCGGGGGGGCGGCACAGATACGCAGTATTTT. Protein: CASSLIRGGGTDTQYF.

The chain carries TRBV2 and TRBJ2-3; D is unresolved. V was shortened by 8 bases and J by 13 bases, with 22 bases between the two germline ends. Germline V gene sequence: CDR1 SNHLY, CDR2 FYNNEI. This CDR3 region has 13 residues. For the CDR3, the DNA is TGTGCCAGCTCACCCGGATCCGTATTTGTAGAGTATTTT. Its protein product is CASSPGSVFVEYF.

This sequence joins TRBV5-1 and TRBJ1-3; D remains ambiguous. Looked up from germline, CDR1 is SGHRS and CDR2 is YFSETQ. This CDR3 has 14 residues. The ends were cut back, 0 bases at V and 3 bases at J, with 7 bases in the middle. The CDR3 region is CASSLEGRGNTIYF. Here the CDR3 DNA reads TGCGCCAGCAGCTTGGAAGGGCGTGGAAACACCATATATTTT.

The chain couples TRBV5-1 to TRBJ1-1; TRBD1 aligns across 7 bases. The CDR3 extends over 14 amino acids. Per the germline V gene, CDR1 is SGHRS and CDR2 is YFSETQ. V lost 4 bases to trimming and J lost 5 bases; unmatched junction nucleotides: 8. The CDR3 protein is CASSPGTALTEAFF. CDR3 coding DNA: TGCGCCAGCAGCCCCGGGACAGCTCTAACTGAAGCTTTCTTT.

This chain links TRBV15 with TRBJ2-2; no definite D call. Trimming stripped 8 bases from V and 5 bases from J, with 9 bases between. The length of the CDR3 is 12 residues. Germline V gene sequence: CDR1 LNHNV, CDR2 YYDKDF (reference sequence). Written as DNA, the CDR3 is TGTGCCACCGGAACCGCAACCGGGGAGCTGTTTTTT. Its protein is CATGTATGELFF.

This clonotype showed up just a few times. The chain recombines TRBV7-2 with TRBJ1-2; D gene unclear. This CDR3 region has 18 residues. V was shortened by 2 bases and J by 0 bases, with 19 bases between the two germline ends. Per the germline V gene, CDR1 is SGHTA and CDR2 is FQGNSA. CDR3 loop: CASSLFFSGGTSNYGYTF. The DNA for the CDR3 is TGTGCCAGCAGCTTATTCTTTTCGGGCGGCACCTCTAACTATGGCTACACCTTC.

This clonotype was recorded a few times. This rearrangement joins TRBV11-3 to TRBJ1-1; D perhaps matches TRBD1 (6 bases). V lost 5 bases and J lost 0, with 16 bases in between. The CDR3 spans 16 residues. The V gene's germline CDR1 is SGHNT and CDR2 YENEEA. The CDR3 DNA reads as TGTGCCAGCAGCCCAAGGGGGGACCATCTGAACACTGAAGCTTTCTTT. Amino acids: CASSPRGDHLNTEAFF.

This chain uses TRBV29-1 with TRBJ2-2; 9 bases are shared with TRBD1. The germline V gene has CDR1 SQVTM and CDR2 ANQGSEA. The CDR3 runs 13 residues. Losses at the gene ends were 6 bases for V and 5 bases for J; bases not matched to a gene: 4. CDR3 protein: CSVRQGGTGELFF. CDR3 coding DNA: TGCAGCGTCCGACAGGGGGGTACCGGGGAGCTGTTTTTT.

This clonotype was observed a handful of times. The gene calls are TRBV25-1 and TRBJ2-7; TRBD2 matches at 8 bases. The J segment lost 2 bases and the V segment lost 3 bases, leaving 6 bases of the junction unmatched. The CDR3 spans 15 residues. Germline V gene data show CDR1 as MGHDK and CDR2 as SYGVNS. The CDR3 DNA follows: TGTGCCAGCAGTGATTACACTAGCGGTACCTACGAGCAGTACTTC. Protein: CASSDYTSGTYEQYF.

At least ten counts were recorded for this clonotype. The V and J genes are TRBV6-5 and TRBJ2-1, with D unresolved. CDR1 is MNHEY and CDR2 is SVGAGI in the germline V gene. With 6 bases removed from V and 4 bases from J, the gap between germline ends came to 16 bases. The CDR3 extends over 15 amino acids. CDR3: CASRTGGLAYNEQFF. CDR3 nucleotides: TGTGCCAGCAGAACCGGTGGATTGGCTTACAATGAGCAGTTCTTC.

This clonotype was observed a handful of times. The gene calls are TRBV4-2 and TRBJ2-1; D not certain. The V gene lost 1 base and the J gene lost 2 bases, with 9 bases spanning the gap. Germline CDR1 is LGHNA and CDR2 is YNFKEQ. This CDR3 contains 15 residues. CDR3 sequence reads: CASSQGTVTYNEQFF. CDR3 sequence (DNA): TGTGCCAGCAGCCAAGGTACTGTTACCTACAATGAGCAGTTCTTC.

This clonotype appeared a few times. The chain carries TRBV20-1 and TRBJ1-3; D gene uncertain. Trimming stripped 2 bases from V and 2 bases from J, with 13 bases between. The germline V gene has CDR1 DFQATT and CDR2 SNEGSKA (reference sequence). CDR3 length: 15 amino acids. CDR3 in DNA: TGCAGTGCTAGAATGCCCGGGGTTGCTGGAAACACCATATATTTT. Translating gives CSARMPGVAGNTIYF.

This clonotype showed up just a few times. The chain combines TRBV25-1 with TRBJ2-5; no reliable D call. Trimming took 7 bases from V and 5 from J, leaving 14 bases between them. This CDR3 is 13 amino acids long. Germline V gene lookup returns CDR1 MGHDK and CDR2 SYGVNS. CDR3: CASKAAGFETQYF. In nucleotides, the CDR3 is TGTGCCAGCAAGGCCGCTGGGTTTGAGACCCAGTACTTC.

This clonotype showed up just once. V and J are TRBV7-9 and TRBJ1-1; TRBD1 aligns across 7 bases. The CDR3 sequence is 12 residues long. In germline, CDR1 is SEHNR, CDR2 FQNEAQ (reference sequence). The V and J ends lost 5 bases and 8 bases, in that order; junction bases with no gene match: 5. CDR3 nucleotide sequence: TGTGCCAGCAGCCTACCGACAGGGGAAGCTTTCTTT. This encodes CASSLPTGEAFF.

CDR3 residues: CSVAGDRRSTDTQYF. CDR3 DNA: TGCAGCGTTGCGGGGGACAGGAGAAGCACAGATACGCAGTATTTT. The genes are TRBV29-1 and TRBJ2-3; TRBD1 matches 8 bases. This CDR3 region has 15 residues. With 4 bases clipped from V and 0 bases from J, the junction kept 6 bases outside the gene matches. Germline V gene lookup returns CDR1 SQVTM and CDR2 ANQGSEA.

The rearrangement uses TRBV20-1 and TRBJ1-2; 7 positions agree with TRBD1. Trimming took 0 bases from V and 4 from J; bases not matched to a gene: 11. The length of the CDR3 is 16 residues. Germline V CDR1 and CDR2: DFQATT, SNEGSKA (reference sequence). The DNA for the CDR3 is TGCAGTGCTAGAGATTCAATACAGGGGCTCGGCTATGGCTACACCTTC. As protein: CSARDSIQGLGYGYTF.

This sequence joins TRBV6-5 and TRBJ2-7; perhaps TRBD1 as D (6 bases). Trimming stripped 5 bases from V and 3 bases from J, with 14 bases between. Germline assignment: CDR1 MNHEY and CDR2 SVGAGI. CDR3 size: 14 residues. CDR3 region: CASSRQVPYYEQYF. In nucleotides, the CDR3 is TGTGCCAGCAGTAGACAGGTCCCCTACTACGAGCAGTACTTC.

The V call is TRBV12-3 or TRBV12-4, the J call TRBJ2-5; D gene unclear. This CDR3 is 15 amino acids long. Trimming left V 5 bases short and J 1 base short, with 14 bases between. The CDR3 coding sequence is TGTGCCAGCAGTCCATCCGCCGGGCTCCAAGAGACCCAGTACTTC. Amino acids: CASSPSAGLQETQYF.

This chain links TRBV6-1 with TRBJ2-7; possibly TRBD1 for D (5 bases). The germline V gene has CDR1 MNHNS and CDR2 SASEGT. V was pared by 0 bases and J by 0 bases, with 15 bases between. This CDR3 has 17 residues. In DNA, the CDR3 is TGTGCCAGCAGTGAAGCCCTGGCAGGGTTGAGCTCCTACGAGCAGTACTTC. Amino acids: CASSEALAGLSSYEQYF.

The chain uses TRBV6-5 and TRBJ2-7; D possibly corresponds to TRBD1 (6 bases). The CDR3 totals 16 residues. CDR1 and CDR2 from the germline V gene are MNHEY and SVGAGI. Trimming stripped 2 bases from V and 2 bases from J, with 16 bases between. CDR3 DNA: TGTGCCAGCAGTTACCCCCCCGACAGGACCCCCTACGAGCAGTACTTC. It yields the protein CASSYPPDRTPYEQYF.

This clonotype was picked up a small number of times. The genes are TRBV4-3 and TRBJ2-2; 12 bases map to TRBD1. The CDR3 loop spans 18 amino acids. The germline CDR1 and CDR2 sequences are LGHNA and YSLEER. V lost 0 bases to trimming and J lost 7 bases; unmatched junction nucleotides: 9. This CDR3 reads CASSQDVGGQGAGGELFF. CDR3 in DNA: TGCGCCAGCAGCCAAGACGTAGGGGGACAGGGGGCCGGCGGGGAGCTGTTTTTT.

In this sample, this clonotype turned up a few times. In DNA form, the CDR3 reads TGTGCCACCAGTGATAAGCGAGTAGGGGCTAGTCAGCCCCAGCATTTT. This sequence encodes CATSDKRVGASQPQHF. V is TRBV24-1 and J is TRBJ1-5; TRBD1 is a possible D gene (5 bases). Germline V gene lookup returns CDR1 KGHDR and CDR2 SFDVKD. CDR3 length: 16 amino acids. Trimming shortened V by 3 bases and J by 6 bases, and 17 bases separated the two germline ends.

The chain is built from TRBV12-3 or TRBV12-4 and TRBJ2-3, with a tentative D call TRBD1 (6 bases). V lost 6 bases and J 2 bases, leaving 12 bases between the germline ends. The CDR3 sequence is 14 residues long. The CDR3 loop reads CASSRTAYTDTQYF. CDR3 sequence (DNA): TGTGCCAGCAGCCGGACAGCTTACACAGATACGCAGTATTTT.

This clonotype was seen more than once but under ten times. This chain uses TRBV24-1 with TRBJ2-2; 11 positions match TRBD2. CDR3 length: 17 residues. Germline V lookup: CDR1 KGHDR, CDR2 SFDVKD. V shed 3 bases, J shed 1 base, and the junction held 3 bases outside the gene matches. The CDR3 bases are TGTGCCACCAGTGATCGTGGACTAGCGGGGAACACCGGGGAGCTGTTTTTT. It encodes CATSDRGLAGNTGELFF.